This paragraph covers one TCR beta chain sequence. There is no known antigen for this receptor. No base-level quality is on record; no much larger clone is a single base apart. PBMCs were isolated by Ficoll-Paque density gradient centrifugation. The listed sequencing device is Illumina NovaSeq 6000. TCRalpha and TCRbeta cDNA libraries were built by 5'RACE with constant-segment primers, adding sample barcodes and unique molecular identifiers. RNA was extracted from every sample with Trizol reagent. Libraries were amplified in two PCR steps, with a second sample barcode and Illumina TruSeq adapters added in the second step. Sequencing of the libraries was done on an Illumina NovaSeq, producing 2 x 150 bp paired-end reads. The original methods were these. With migec v1.2.7, reads were demultiplexed and then collapsed into UMI-guided consensus sequences. Using mixcr v2.1.11, UMI consensuses were aligned to TRA and TRB V and J templates and then assembled into clonotypes. A clonotype was counted as expanded or contracted only if both edgeR and NoisET called the change significant, with noise models trained on biological replicates. For edgeR calls, the cutoffs were a false discovery rate-adjusted p below 0.01 and a log2 fold-change threshold of 1. As an exploratory analysis of dynamics, max-normalized trajectories of the 1000 most abundant clonotypes were examined with PCA combined with hierarchical clustering. Separately sequenced CD4+ and CD8+ repertoires were used to assign the CD4 or CD8 phenotype of responding clones. The raw public reads went through TCRdb reprocessing: fastp at Q25, MiXCR clone calling, in-frame beta chains kept. Rows merge per CDR3 protein into single entries with the most common DNA and genes. TCRdb's processing, not the study's, gives the V and J calls here. The sample profile shows approximately 260,000 distinct CDR3 sequences; 15% to 20% of them were found once. The ten largest account for around 23% of the sample.

The germline V gene encodes CDR1 LGHNT and CDR2 FRNRAP. V is pruned by 6 bases and J by 4 bases, leaving 6 bases of the junction without a gene match. The CDR3 runs 14 amino acids, cysteine and phenylalanine included. Here the CDR3 DNA is all that survives: 42 bases in frame from base 1. The sample comes from a study of T-cell memory formation after mild COVID-19 (dated by TCRdb to the early 2020s). Context from the whole study: TCR sequence clusters from the two donors were largely donor specific. Longitudinal TCRalpha and TCRbeta repertoire sequencing tracked T-cell clones expanding and contracting after mild COVID-19 in two donors. Two young, previously healthy adult volunteers, one female and one male, were included in the cohort. General findings and caveats noted by the study authors: Contracting CD4+ clones turned up mainly in the CM and EM memory subsets, whereas EMRA was where CD8+ clones were enriched. Some responding clones were detected in pre-infection memory, suggesting pre-existing cross-reactive memory T cells joined the SARS-CoV-2 response. Clones that contracted from day 15 to 85 showed balanced CD4/CD8 phenotypes, whereas a second wave of clones that expanded from day 15 to 37 leaned towards CD4+. SARS-CoV-2 specificity of the second-wave clones peaking on day 37 was not confirmed. Only a couple of mild cases were covered in the study, and larger cohorts including severe cases with pre-infection samples were considered necessary.

This receptor chain uses TRBV12-5 and TRBJ1-2, with TRBD1 identical over 9 junction bases. The source of this sequence is a man aged 18-30 years who had mild COVID-19 (a few samples of this study predate the infection). The sample titles of this study are shuffled in the database, so cell type and time point are left out; the donor was told from shared clones. The specimen was PBMCs or a T cell subset sorted from them (not recorded which). The nucleotides are TGTGCTAGTGGACAGGGGGCGCCGGTCTATGGCTACACCTTC. This yields the protein CASGQGAPVYGYTF.